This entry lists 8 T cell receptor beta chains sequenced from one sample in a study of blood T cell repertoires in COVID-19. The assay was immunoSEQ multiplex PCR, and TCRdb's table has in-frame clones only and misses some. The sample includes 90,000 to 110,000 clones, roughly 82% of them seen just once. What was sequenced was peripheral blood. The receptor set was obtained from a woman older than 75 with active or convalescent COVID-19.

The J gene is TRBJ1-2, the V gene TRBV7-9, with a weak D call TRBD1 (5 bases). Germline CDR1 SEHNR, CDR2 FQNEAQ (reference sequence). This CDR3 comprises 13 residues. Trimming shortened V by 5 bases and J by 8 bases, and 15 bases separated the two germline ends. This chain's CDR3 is CASSPQGMLGYTF. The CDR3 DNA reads TGTGCCAGCAGCCCCCAGGGAATGTTAGGCTACACCTTC.

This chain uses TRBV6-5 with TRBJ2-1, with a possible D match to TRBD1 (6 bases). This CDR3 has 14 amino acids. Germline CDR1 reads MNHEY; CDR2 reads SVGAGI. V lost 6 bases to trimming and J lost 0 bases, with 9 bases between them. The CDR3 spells CASRGHSSYNEQFF. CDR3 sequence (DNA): TGTGCCAGCAGGGGACATAGCTCCTACAATGAGCAGTTCTTC.

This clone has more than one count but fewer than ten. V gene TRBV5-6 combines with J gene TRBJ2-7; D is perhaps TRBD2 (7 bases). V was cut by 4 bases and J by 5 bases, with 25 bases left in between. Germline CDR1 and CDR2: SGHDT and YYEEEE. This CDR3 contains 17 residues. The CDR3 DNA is TGTGCCAGCAGCCTTTACGGGGGGCGAAGGCTGGTCCACGAGCAGTACTTC. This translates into CASSLYGGRRLVHEQYF.

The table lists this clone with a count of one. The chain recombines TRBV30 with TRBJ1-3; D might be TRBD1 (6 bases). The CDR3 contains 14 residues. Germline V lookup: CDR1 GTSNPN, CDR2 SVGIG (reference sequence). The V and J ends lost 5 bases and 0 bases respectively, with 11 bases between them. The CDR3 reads CAWASGVSGNTIYF. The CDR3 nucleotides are TGTGCCTGGGCCTCAGGGGTCTCTGGAAACACCATATATTTT.

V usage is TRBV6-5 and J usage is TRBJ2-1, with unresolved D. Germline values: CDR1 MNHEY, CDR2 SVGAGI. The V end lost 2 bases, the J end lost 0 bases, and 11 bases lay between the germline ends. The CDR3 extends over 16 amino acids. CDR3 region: CASSYVAASSYNEQFF. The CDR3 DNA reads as TGTGCCAGCAGTTACGTCGCAGCGAGCTCCTACAATGAGCAGTTCTTC.

CDR3 sequence reads: CASSQAVHGYTF. The CDR3 region has the DNA TGTGCCAGCAGCCAGGCCGTGCATGGCTACACCTTC. V gene TRBV3-1 (or the pseudogene TRBV3-2) combines with J gene TRBJ1-2, with D unclear. This CDR3 comprises 12 residues. V shed 3 bases and J shed 6 bases, with 8 bases lying between them. Germline values: CDR1 LGHDT, CDR2 YNNKEL (reference sequence).

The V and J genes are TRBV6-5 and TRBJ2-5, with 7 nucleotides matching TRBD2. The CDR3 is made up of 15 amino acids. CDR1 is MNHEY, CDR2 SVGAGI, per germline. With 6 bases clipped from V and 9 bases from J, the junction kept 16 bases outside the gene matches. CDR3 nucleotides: TGTGCCAGCAGGCCCCTCGAGGGATCCAGCGGGGCCCAGTACTTC. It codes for CASRPLEGSSGAQYF.

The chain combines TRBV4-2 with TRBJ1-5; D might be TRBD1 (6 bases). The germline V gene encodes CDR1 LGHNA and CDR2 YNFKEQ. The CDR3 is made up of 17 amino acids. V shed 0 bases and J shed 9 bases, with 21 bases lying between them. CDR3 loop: CASSQETGRGRYVPQHF. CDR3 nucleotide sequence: TGTGCCAGCAGCCAAGAGACGGGCAGGGGAAGATATGTGCCCCAGCATTTT.